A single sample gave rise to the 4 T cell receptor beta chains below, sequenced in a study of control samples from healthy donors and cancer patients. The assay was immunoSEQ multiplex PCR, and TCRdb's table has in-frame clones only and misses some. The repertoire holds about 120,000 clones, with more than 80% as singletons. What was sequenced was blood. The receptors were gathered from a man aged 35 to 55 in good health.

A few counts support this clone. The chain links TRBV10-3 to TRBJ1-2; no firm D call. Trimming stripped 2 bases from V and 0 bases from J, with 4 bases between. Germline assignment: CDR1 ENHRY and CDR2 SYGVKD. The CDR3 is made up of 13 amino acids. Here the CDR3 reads CAISELTNYGYTF. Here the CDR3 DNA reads TGTGCCATCAGTGAGCTAACTAACTATGGCTACACCTTC.

DNA of the CDR3: TGTGCCAGCAGCCTTACAGGGGGCGCGGACACTGAAGCTTTCTTT. It is translated as CASSLTGGADTEAFF. The J gene is TRBJ1-1, the V gene TRBV6-5, with 9 bases fitting TRBD1. The CDR3 runs to 15 residues. The trim removed 6 bases at V and 3 bases at J, leaving 8 bases unmatched. Germline assignment: CDR1 MNHEY and CDR2 SVGAGI.

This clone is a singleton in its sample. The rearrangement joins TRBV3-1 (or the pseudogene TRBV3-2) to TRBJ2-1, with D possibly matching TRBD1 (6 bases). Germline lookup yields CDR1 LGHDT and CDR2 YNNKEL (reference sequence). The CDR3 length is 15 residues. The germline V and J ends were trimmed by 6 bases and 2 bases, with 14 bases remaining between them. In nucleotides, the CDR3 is TGTGCCAGCAGAGAAAGGGGGACAACCTACAATGAGCAGTTCTTC. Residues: CASRERGTTYNEQFF.

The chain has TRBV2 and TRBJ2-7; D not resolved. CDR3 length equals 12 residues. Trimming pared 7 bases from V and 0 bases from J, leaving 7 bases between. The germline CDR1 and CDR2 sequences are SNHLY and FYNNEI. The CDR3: CASTGSSYEQYF. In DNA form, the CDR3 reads TGTGCCAGCACGGGTAGCTCCTACGAGCAGTACTTC.